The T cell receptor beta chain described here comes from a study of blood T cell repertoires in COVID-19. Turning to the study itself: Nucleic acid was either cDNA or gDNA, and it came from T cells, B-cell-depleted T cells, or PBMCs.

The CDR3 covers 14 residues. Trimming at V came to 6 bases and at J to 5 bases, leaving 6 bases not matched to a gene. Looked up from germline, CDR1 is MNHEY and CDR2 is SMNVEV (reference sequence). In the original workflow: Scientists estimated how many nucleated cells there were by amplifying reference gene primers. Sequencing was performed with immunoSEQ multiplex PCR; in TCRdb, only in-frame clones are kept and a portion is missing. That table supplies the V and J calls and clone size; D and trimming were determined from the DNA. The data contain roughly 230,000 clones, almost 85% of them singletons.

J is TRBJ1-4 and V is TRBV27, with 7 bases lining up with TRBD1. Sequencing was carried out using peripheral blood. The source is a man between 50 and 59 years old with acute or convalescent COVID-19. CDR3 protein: CASRPPGQNEKLFF. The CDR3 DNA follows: TGTGCCAGCAGACCACCGGGACAGAATGAAAAACTGTTTTTT.